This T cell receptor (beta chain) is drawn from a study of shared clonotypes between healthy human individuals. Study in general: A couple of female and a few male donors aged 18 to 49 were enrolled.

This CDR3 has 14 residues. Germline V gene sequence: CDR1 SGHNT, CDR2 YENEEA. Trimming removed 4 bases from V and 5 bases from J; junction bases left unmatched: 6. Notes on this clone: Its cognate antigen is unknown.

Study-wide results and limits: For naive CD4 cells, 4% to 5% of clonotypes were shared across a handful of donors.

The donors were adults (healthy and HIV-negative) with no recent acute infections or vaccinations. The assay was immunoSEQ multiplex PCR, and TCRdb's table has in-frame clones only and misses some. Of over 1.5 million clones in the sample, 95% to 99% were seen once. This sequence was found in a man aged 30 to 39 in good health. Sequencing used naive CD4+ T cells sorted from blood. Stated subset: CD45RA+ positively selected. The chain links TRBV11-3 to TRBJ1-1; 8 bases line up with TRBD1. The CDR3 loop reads CASSSAGGTTEAFF. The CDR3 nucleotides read TGTGCCAGCAGCTCTGCAGGGGGCACGACTGAAGCTTTCTTT.